A selection of T cell receptor beta chains follows, all from one sample in a study of T cell repertoires in cytomegalovirus infection. The antigens for these receptors are not known. TCRdb ran MiXCR on the reads and lists one entry per CDR3 protein. The sample lists about 570,000 distinct CDR3 sequences; roughly 42% were seen once. The starting material was cultured PBMCs, obtained from culture after CMV antigen stimulation. The receptors were sampled from a human donor in good health (CMV status not recorded). Some clones in this sample may be carry-over from other donors' samples. Both conserved end residues are part of each CDR3. D genes are given only for firm matches. Clone size is shown for a subset of rows, as once, few, many or a class of expanded clone.

V gene: TRBV28
D gene: .
clone size: .
J gene: TRBJ1-1
CDR3 protein: CASSHQGLNTEAFF
CDR3 DNA: TGTGCCAGCAGTCACCAGGGTCTAAACACTGAAGCTTTCTTT

V gene: TRBV18
D gene: .
clone size: .
J gene: TRBJ2-1
CDR3 protein: CASSPPLESYNEQFF
CDR3 DNA: TGTGCCAGCTCACCACCCTTGGAATCCTACAATGAGCAGTTCTTC

V gene: TRBV2
D gene: TRBD2
clone size: .
J gene: TRBJ2-1
CDR3 protein: CASSVGLAGGEQFF
CDR3 DNA: TGTGCCAGCAGTGTAGGACTAGCGGGAGGTGAGCAGTTCTTC

V gene: TRBV6-5
D gene: .
clone size: .
J gene: TRBJ2-3
CDR3 protein: CASSYSGFGTDTQYF
CDR3 DNA: TGTGCCAGCAGTTACTCGGGGTTCGGCACAGATACGCAGTATTTT

V gene: TRBV19
D gene: .
clone size: .
J gene: TRBJ2-1
CDR3 protein: CASSIAGVLNEQFF
CDR3 DNA: TGTGCCAGTAGTATAGCGGGCGTCCTCAATGAGCAGTTCTTC

V gene: TRBV15
D gene: .
clone size: .
J gene: TRBJ2-2
CDR3 protein: CATSRLQEIITGELFF
CDR3 DNA: TGTGCCACCAGTCGCCTTCAGGAGATTATAACCGGGGAGCTGTTTTTT

V gene: TRBV7-6
D gene: .
clone size: few
J gene: TRBJ1-1
CDR3 protein: CASSLAEGMNTEAFF
CDR3 DNA: TGTGCCAGCAGCTTAGCGGAGGGCATGAACACTGAAGCTTTCTTT

V gene: TRBV7-2
D gene: TRBD1
clone size: .
J gene: TRBJ2-7
CDR3 protein: CASSLAGTGAEQYF
CDR3 DNA: TGTGCCAGCAGCTTAGCCGGGACAGGGGCCGAGCAGTACTTC

V gene: TRBV5-1
D gene: .
clone size: .
J gene: TRBJ2-1
CDR3 protein: CASSLFGDTEQFF
CDR3 DNA: TGCGCCAGCAGCTTATTCGGAGACACTGAGCAGTTCTTC

V gene: TRBV25-1
D gene: .
clone size: .
J gene: TRBJ2-2
CDR3 protein: CASRGVGGVRGELFF
CDR3 DNA: TGTGCCAGCAGGGGCGTGGGGGGAGTACGTGGGGAGCTGTTTTTT

V gene: TRBV6-5
D gene: .
clone size: .
J gene: TRBJ2-1
CDR3 protein: CASSPWPNEQFF
CDR3 DNA: TGTGCCAGCAGCCCTTGGCCCAATGAGCAGTTCTTC

V gene: TRBV14
D gene: .
clone size: .
J gene: TRBJ2-7
CDR3 protein: CASSPRTITYEQYF
CDR3 DNA: TGTGCCAGCAGCCCTCGGACCATAACCTACGAGCAGTACTTC

V gene: TRBV19
D gene: TRBD2
clone size: .
J gene: TRBJ2-1
CDR3 protein: CASSIESPGLAGGHSEQFF
CDR3 DNA: TGTGCCAGTAGTATAGAGAGCCCCGGACTAGCGGGAGGGCATAGTGAGCAGTTCTTC

V gene: TRBV19
D gene: TRBD2
clone size: .
J gene: TRBJ2-2
CDR3 protein: CASSMKGLANTGELFF
CDR3 DNA: TGTGCCAGTAGTATGAAGGGACTAGCGAACACCGGGGAGCTGTTTTTT

V gene: TRBV5-4
D gene: .
clone size: .
J gene: TRBJ2-1
CDR3 protein: CASSLAAGPYNEQFF
CDR3 DNA: TGTGCCAGCAGCTTGGCCGCCGGTCCCTACAATGAGCAGTTCTTC

V gene: TRBV7-9
D gene: TRBD1
clone size: .
J gene: TRBJ2-5
CDR3 protein: CASTPGGGRNQETQYF
CDR3 DNA: TGTGCCAGCACCCCAGGGGGCGGGCGGAACCAAGAGACCCAGTACTTC

V gene: TRBV5-1
D gene: .
clone size: .
J gene: TRBJ2-7
CDR3 protein: CASSLVGFPEAGSYEQYF
CDR3 DNA: TGCGCCAGCAGCTTGGTGGGTTTCCCGGAAGCTGGCTCCTACGAGCAGTACTTC

V gene: TRBV20-1
D gene: TRBD2
clone size: .
J gene: TRBJ2-3
CDR3 protein: CSARDRGSGLDTQYF
CDR3 DNA: TGCAGTGCTAGAGATCGGGGTAGCGGGCTAGATACGCAGTATTTT

V gene: TRBV19
D gene: .
clone size: .
J gene: TRBJ1-3
CDR3 protein: CASRRQSGNTIYF
CDR3 DNA: TGTGCCAGTAGGAGGCAGTCTGGAAACACCATATATTTT

V gene: TRBV7-8
D gene: TRBD2
clone size: .
J gene: TRBJ2-1
CDR3 protein: CASSSINPSGGAAGQFF
CDR3 DNA: TGTGCCAGCAGCTCCATTAACCCTAGCGGGGGGGCCGCTGGGCAGTTCTTC

V gene: TRBV6-8
D gene: TRBD1
clone size: .
J gene: TRBJ2-7
CDR3 protein: CASSYTTGTGSREQYF
CDR3 DNA: TGTGCCAGCAGTTACACCACCGGGACAGGGTCTCGCGAGCAGTACTTC

V gene: TRBV7-9
D gene: .
clone size: .
J gene: TRBJ2-1
CDR3 protein: CASSLGALPHNEQFF
CDR3 DNA: TGTGCCAGCAGCTTAGGGGCCTTGCCCCACAATGAGCAGTTCTTC

V gene: TRBV4-3
D gene: TRBD1
clone size: few
J gene: TRBJ2-7
CDR3 protein: CASSQDLRDRVTYEQYF
CDR3 DNA: TGCGCCAGCAGCCAAGATCTTAGAGACAGGGTAACCTACGAGCAGTACTTC

V gene: TRBV6-2/TRBV6-3
D gene: .
clone size: .
J gene: TRBJ2-7
CDR3 protein: CASSQEVQSYEQYF
CDR3 DNA: TGTGCCAGCAGCCAGGAGGTACAGTCCTACGAGCAGTACTTC

V gene: TRBV19
D gene: TRBD2
clone size: few
J gene: TRBJ2-4
CDR3 protein: CASSIRRTSGRAGEENIQYF
CDR3 DNA: TGTGCCAGTAGTATTCGTAGGACTAGCGGGAGGGCCGGAGAAGAAAACATTCAGTACTTC